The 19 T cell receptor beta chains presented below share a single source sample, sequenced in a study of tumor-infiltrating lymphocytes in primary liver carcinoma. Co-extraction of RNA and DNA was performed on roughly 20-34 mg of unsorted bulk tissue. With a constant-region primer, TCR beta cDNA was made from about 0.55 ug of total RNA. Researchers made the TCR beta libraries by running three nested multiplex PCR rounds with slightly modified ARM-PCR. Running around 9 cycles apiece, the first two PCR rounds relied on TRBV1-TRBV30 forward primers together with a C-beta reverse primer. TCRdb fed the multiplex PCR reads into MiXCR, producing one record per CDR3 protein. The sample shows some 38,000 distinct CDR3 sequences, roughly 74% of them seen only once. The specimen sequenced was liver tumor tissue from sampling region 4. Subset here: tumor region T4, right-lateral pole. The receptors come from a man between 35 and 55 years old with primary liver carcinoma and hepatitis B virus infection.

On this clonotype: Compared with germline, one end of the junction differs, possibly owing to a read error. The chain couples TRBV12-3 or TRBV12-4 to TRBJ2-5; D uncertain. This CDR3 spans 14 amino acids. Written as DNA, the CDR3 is TGTGCCTGCAGATCAGAGCATACCGGGGAGACCCAGTACTTC. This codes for CACRSEHTGETQYF.

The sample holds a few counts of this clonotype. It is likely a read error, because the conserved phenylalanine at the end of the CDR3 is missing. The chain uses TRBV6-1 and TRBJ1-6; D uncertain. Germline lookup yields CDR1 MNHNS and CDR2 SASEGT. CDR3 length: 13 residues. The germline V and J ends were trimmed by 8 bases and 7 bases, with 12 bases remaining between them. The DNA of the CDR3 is TGTGCCAGCGGCTTAGAGAGGAATTCACCCCTCCACCTT. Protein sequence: CASGLERNSPLHL.

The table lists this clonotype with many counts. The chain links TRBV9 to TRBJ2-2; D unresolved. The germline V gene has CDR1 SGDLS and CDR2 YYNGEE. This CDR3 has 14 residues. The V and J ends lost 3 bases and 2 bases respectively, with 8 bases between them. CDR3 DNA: TGTGCCAGCAGCGCTACGACCAACACCGGGGAGCTGTTTTTT. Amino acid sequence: CASSATTNTGELFF.

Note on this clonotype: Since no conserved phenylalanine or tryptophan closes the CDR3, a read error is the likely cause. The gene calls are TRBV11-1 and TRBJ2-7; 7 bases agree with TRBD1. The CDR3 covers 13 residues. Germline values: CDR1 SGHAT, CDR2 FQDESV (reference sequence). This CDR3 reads CTSRGMRSYEQYS. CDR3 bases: TGTACCAGCAGGGGGATGCGATCCTACGAGCAGTACTCC.

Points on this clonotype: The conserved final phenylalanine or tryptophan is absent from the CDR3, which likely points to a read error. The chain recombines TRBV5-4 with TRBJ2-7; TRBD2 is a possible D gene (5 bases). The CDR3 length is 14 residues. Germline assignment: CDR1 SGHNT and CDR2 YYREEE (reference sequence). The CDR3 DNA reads TGTGCCATCAGCGAGGCGGACTGGACCCCCGAGCAGTACTTA. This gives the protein CAISEADWTPEQYL.

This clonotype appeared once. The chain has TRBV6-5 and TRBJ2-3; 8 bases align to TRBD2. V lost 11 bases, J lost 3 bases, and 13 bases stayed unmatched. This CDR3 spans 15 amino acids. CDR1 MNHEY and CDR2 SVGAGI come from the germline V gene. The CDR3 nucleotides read TGTGCCGGCAACCCAGTATTAGCGGGGACAGATACGCAGTATTTT. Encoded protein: CAGNPVLAGTDTQYF.

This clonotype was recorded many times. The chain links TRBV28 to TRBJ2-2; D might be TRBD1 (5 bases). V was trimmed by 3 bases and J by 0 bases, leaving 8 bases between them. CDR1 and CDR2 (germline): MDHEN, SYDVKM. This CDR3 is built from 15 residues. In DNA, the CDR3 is TGTGCCAGCAGTTTCAACAGGCCGAACACCGGGGAGCTGTTTTTT. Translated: CASSFNRPNTGELFF.

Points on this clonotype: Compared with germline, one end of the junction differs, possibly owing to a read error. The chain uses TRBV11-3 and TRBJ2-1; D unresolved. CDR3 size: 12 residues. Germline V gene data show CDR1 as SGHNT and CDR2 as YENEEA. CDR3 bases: TGTGCCAGCAGCCTAAATGTCAATAAGCAGTTCTTC. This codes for CASSLNVNKQFF.

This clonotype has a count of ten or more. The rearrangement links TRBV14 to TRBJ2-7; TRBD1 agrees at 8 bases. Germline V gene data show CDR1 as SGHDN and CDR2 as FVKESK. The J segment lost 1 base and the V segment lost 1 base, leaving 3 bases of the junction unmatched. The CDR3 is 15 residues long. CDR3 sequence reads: CASSQGWTGSYEQYF. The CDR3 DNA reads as TGTGCCAGCAGCCAAGGCTGGACAGGGTCCTACGAGCAGTACTTC.

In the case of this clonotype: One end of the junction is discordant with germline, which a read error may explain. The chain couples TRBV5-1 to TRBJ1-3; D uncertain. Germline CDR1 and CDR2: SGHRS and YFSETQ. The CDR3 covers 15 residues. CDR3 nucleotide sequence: TGCGCCAGTAGCTCGCCGGCAGCTAACGAAAACACCATATATTTT. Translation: CASSSPAANENTIYF.

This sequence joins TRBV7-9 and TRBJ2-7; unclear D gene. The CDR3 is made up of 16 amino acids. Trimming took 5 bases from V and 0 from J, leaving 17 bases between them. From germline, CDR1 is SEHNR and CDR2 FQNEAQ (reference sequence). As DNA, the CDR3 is TGTGCCAGCAGCCCAAACCATCACTCGAGCTCCTACGAGCAGTACTTC. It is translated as CASSPNHHSSSYEQYF. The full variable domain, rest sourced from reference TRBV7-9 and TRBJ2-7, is DTGVSQNPRHKITKRGQNVTFRCDPISEHNRLYWYRQTLGQGPEFLTYFQNEAQLEKSRLLSDRFSAERPKGSFSTLEIQRTEQGDSAMYLCASSPNHHSSSYEQYFGPGTRLTVT.

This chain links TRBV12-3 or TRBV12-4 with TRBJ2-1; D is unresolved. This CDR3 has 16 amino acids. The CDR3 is CANSGPRRTPPDEQFF. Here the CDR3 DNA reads TGTGCAAACAGTGGGCCCAGGCGGACCCCTCCGGATGAGCAGTTCTTC.

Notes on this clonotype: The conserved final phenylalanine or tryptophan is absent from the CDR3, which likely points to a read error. CDR3 protein: CTSSGSPVGGVDTQYS. The CDR3, as DNA: TGTACCAGCAGCGGCAGCCCGGTGGGAGGGGTGGATACGCAGTATTCT. This chain joins TRBV11-3 and TRBJ2-3, with 7 bases fitting TRBD2. The length of the CDR3 is 16 residues. Per germline, CDR1 SGHNT and CDR2 YENEEA.

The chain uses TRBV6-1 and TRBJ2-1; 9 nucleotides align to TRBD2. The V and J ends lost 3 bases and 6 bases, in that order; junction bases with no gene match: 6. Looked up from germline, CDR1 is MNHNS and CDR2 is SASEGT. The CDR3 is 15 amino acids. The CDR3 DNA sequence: TGTGCCAGCAGTGAGGGAGCGGGAGGATGCAATGAGCAGTTCTTC. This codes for CASSEGAGGCNEQFF.

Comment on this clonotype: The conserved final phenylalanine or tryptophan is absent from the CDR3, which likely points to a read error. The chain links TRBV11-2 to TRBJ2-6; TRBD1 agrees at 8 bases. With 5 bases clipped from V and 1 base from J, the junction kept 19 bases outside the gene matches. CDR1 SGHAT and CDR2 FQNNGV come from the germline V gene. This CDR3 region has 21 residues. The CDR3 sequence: CASSMGGDRGISLSGANVLTL. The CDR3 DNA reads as TGTGCCAGCAGCATGGGGGGAGACAGGGGCATTTCCCTATCTGGGGCCAACGTCCTGACTCTT.

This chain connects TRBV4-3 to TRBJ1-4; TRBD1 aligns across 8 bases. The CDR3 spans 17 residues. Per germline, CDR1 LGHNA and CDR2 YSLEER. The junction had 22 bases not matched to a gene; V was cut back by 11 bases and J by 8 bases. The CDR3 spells CARGQDGDRQGKEKLFF. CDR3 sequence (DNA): TGCGCCCGCGGCCAAGATGGAGACAGACAGGGGAAAGAAAAACTGTTTTTT.

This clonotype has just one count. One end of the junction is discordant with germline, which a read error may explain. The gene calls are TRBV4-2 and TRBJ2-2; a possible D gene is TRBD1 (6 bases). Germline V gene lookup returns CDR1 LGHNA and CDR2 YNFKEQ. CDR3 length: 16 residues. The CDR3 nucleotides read TGTGCCAGCAACCAAGTGGGGGCAGGCCCCACCGGGGAACTGTTTTTT. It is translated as CASNQVGAGPTGELFF.

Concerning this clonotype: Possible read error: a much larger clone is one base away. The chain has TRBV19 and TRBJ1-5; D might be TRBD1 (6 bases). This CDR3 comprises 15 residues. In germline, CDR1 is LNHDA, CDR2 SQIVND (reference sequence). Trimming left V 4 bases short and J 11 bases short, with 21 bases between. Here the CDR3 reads CASSTGAGGGQSQHF. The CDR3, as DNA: TGTGCCAGTAGTACTGGGGCAGGAGGCGGACAGTCCCAGCATTTT.

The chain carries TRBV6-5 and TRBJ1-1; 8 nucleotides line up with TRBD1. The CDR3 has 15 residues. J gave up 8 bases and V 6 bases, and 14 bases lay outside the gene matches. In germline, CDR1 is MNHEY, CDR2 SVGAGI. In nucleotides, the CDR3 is TGTGCCAGCAGCAAGGAGACAGGGGTGAGCACCGAAGCTTTCTTT. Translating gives CASSKETGVSTEAFF.